The source of this T cell receptor (beta chain) is a study of early T cells in non-severe SARS-CoV-2 infection. Germline CDR1 reads LNHDA; CDR2 reads SQIVND (reference sequence). This CDR3 region has 16 residues. The V end lost 6 bases, the J end lost 3 bases, and 21 bases lay between the germline ends. TCRdb fed the 5' RACE reads into MiXCR, producing one record per CDR3 protein. The sample lists over 45,000 distinct CDR3 sequences; over 12% were seen once. This receptor was taken from an adult who was a healthcare worker with PCR-confirmed SARS-CoV-2 infection or an uninfected control (not recorded which). The source was whole blood, collected at baseline. The rearrangement links TRBV19 to TRBJ2-7; the D call may be TRBD1 or TRBD2 (6 bases each). The CDR3 region has the DNA TGTGCCAGTAGCGACATGGGGGGCGCCCGGGGCTACGAGCAGTACTTC. This codes for CASSDMGGARGYEQYF.